The 18 T cell receptor beta chains presented below share a single source sample, sequenced in a study of blood T cell repertoires in COVID-19. Clones were sequenced by immunoSEQ multiplex PCR, and TCRdb holds only the in-frame ones, with some missing. The sample shows roughly 150,000 clones, 80% to 90% of them seen only once. The sample consisted of peripheral blood. All receptors come from a man older than 75 with acute or convalescent COVID-19.

The gene calls are TRBV7-9 and TRBJ2-3; a possible D gene is TRBD1 (6 bases). This CDR3 comprises 15 residues. Looked up from germline, CDR1 is SEHNR and CDR2 is FQNEAQ (reference sequence). Trimming removed 5 bases at V and 0 bases at J, with 12 bases between. CDR3 bases: TGTGCCAGCAGCATCTGGACAGCCAGCACAGATACGCAGTATTTT. Translated: CASSIWTASTDTQYF.

CDR3 sequence (DNA): TGTGCCAGCAGCTTATCAGCATCTTGGGCGGGTAGTGAGCAGTTCTTC. Its translation: CASSLSASWAGSEQFF. J is TRBJ2-1 and V is TRBV7-8; maybe TRBD2 (5 bases). V shed 2 bases and J shed 9 bases, with 20 bases lying between them. Per germline, CDR1 SGHVS and CDR2 FQNEAQ. This CDR3 region has 16 residues.

This chain connects TRBV24-1 to TRBJ2-3; D is undetermined. V lost 9 bases to trimming and J lost 6 bases, with 9 bases between them. Germline CDR1 is KGHDR and CDR2 is SFDVKD. The CDR3 sequence is 11 residues long. The CDR3 is CATEWLDTQYF. In DNA form, the CDR3 reads TGTGCCACCGAGTGGTTGGATACGCAGTATTTT.

The chain joins TRBV19 to TRBJ1-2, with 11 bases fitting TRBD1. Germline lookup yields CDR1 LNHDA and CDR2 SQIVND (reference sequence). V shed 7 bases and J 3 bases; nucleotides not matched to a gene: 7. The CDR3 totals 15 residues. This CDR3 is CASKLGQGAYYGYTF. CDR3 coding DNA: TGTGCCAGTAAACTCGGACAGGGGGCGTACTATGGCTACACCTTC. The full variable domain, with the rest looked up from reference TRBV19 and TRBJ1-2, is DGGITQSPKYLFRKEGQNVTLSCEQNLNHDAMYWYRQDPGQGLRLIYYSQIVNDFQKGDIAEGYSVSREKKESFPLTVTSAQKNPTAFYLCASKLGQGAYYGYTFGSGTRLTVV.

The chain couples TRBV10-3 to TRBJ1-6; TRBD1 aligns across 7 bases. From germline, CDR1 is ENHRY and CDR2 SYGVKD. V trimming: 6 bases; J trimming: 5 bases; junction bases outside the gene matches: 4. The CDR3 sequence is 14 residues long. In DNA, the CDR3 is TGTGCCATCAGGGGACAGTTGAATAATTCACCCCTCCACTTT. It yields the protein CAIRGQLNNSPLHF.

This clone has a single count. The V call is TRBV28, the J call TRBJ2-7; tentative D call: TRBD1 (7 bases). V lost 8 bases, J lost 3 bases, and 20 bases lay in between. The germline V gene encodes CDR1 MDHEN and CDR2 SYDVKM. The CDR3 runs to 15 residues. Here the CDR3 DNA reads TGTGCCAGCTCGAGGGTGGGGCAGGGGGGCTACGAGCAGTACTTC. Protein: CASSRVGQGGYEQYF. Supplemented by reference TRBV28 and TRBJ2-7, the full variable domain reads DVKVTQSSRYLVKRTGEKVFLECVQDMDHENMFWYRQDPGLGLRLIYFSYDVKMKEKGDIPEGYSVSREKKERFSLILESASTNQTSMYLCASSRVGQGGYEQYFGPGTRLTVT.

In its sample, this clone was seen once. This chain joins TRBV5-1 and TRBJ2-1, with 11 bases matching TRBD2. The CDR3 length is 17 residues. The junction had 6 bases not matched to a gene; V was cut back by 3 bases and J by 1 base. CDR1 is SGHRS, CDR2 YFSETQ, per germline. The DNA of the CDR3 is TGCGCCAGCAGCTACGCTAGCGGGGGGAGTTCCTACAATGAGCAGTTCTTC. It translates to CASSYASGGSSYNEQFF.

The chain recombines TRBV12-3 or TRBV12-4 with TRBJ2-7, with TRBD1 as a possible D gene (5 bases). The CDR3 loop spans 12 amino acids. Deletions cut 6 bases from V and 6 bases from J, with 12 bases between. For the CDR3, the DNA is TGTGCCAGCAGCCCAGGGCGGAGCGAGCAGTACTTC. It yields the protein CASSPGRSEQYF.

This chain joins TRBV6-1 and TRBJ2-5; D is perhaps TRBD2 (6 bases). V lost 2 bases, J lost 6 bases, and 10 bases lay in between. The CDR3 spans 13 residues. The germline V gene encodes CDR1 MNHNS and CDR2 SASEGT. CDR3 nucleotides: TGTGCCAGCAGTGAACGGGACTCTCAGACCCAGTACTTC. Its protein product is CASSERDSQTQYF.

The chain combines TRBV9 with TRBJ2-3, with TRBD2 matching over 10 bases. J lost 2 bases, V lost 0 bases, and 3 bases had no gene match. The CDR3 has 16 residues. Germline V gene sequence: CDR1 SGDLS, CDR2 YYNGEE. CDR3 amino acids: CASSVAGTSATDTQYF. The CDR3 nucleotides are TGTGCCAGCAGCGTAGCGGGGACTAGCGCCACAGATACGCAGTATTTT.

This clone has only a few counts. The chain uses TRBV24-1 and TRBJ1-2; perhaps TRBD1 as D (5 bases). The V end was cut by 7 bases, the J end by 4 bases, with 15 bases between. In germline, CDR1 is KGHDR, CDR2 SFDVKD. The CDR3 runs to 14 residues. The CDR3 is CATSGTLNPYGYTF. CDR3 in DNA: TGTGCCACCAGCGGGACTCTCAATCCCTATGGCTACACCTTC.

This clone was observed a handful of times. The chain couples TRBV14 to TRBJ2-1; possible D gene TRBD2, 6 bases. V gave up 0 bases and J gave up 0 bases, with 15 bases separating them. Germline V CDR1 and CDR2: SGHDN, FVKESK. The CDR3 has 18 amino acids. CDR3 sequence: CASSQEERGRYSYNEQFF. In DNA form, the CDR3 reads TGTGCCAGCAGCCAAGAGGAAAGAGGGAGGTACTCCTACAATGAGCAGTTCTTC. Drawing the rest from reference TRBV14 and TRBJ2-1, the complete variable domain is EAGVTQFPSHSVIEKGQTVTLRCDPISGHDNLYWYRRVMGKEIKFLLHFVKESKQDESGMPNNRFLAERTGGTYSTLKVQPAELEDSGVYFCASSQEERGRYSYNEQFFGPGTRLTVL.

The chain couples TRBV19 to TRBJ1-4, with D perhaps matching TRBD1 (5 bases). Germline V gene data show CDR1 as LNHDA and CDR2 as SQIVND (reference sequence). CDR3 length equals 14 residues. The germline V and J ends were trimmed by 5 bases and 8 bases, with 15 bases remaining between them. CDR3 protein: CASSVRDSPEKLFF. CDR3 DNA sequence: TGTGCCAGTAGTGTCCGGGACTCACCGGAAAAACTGTTTTTT.

The rearrangement uses TRBV9 and TRBJ2-7; TRBD1 aligns across 7 bases. The CDR3 spans 15 residues. V was pared by 3 bases and J by 6 bases, with 12 bases of the junction left unmatched. Germline V CDR1 and CDR2: SGDLS, YYNGEE. The CDR3 DNA reads TGTGCCAGCAGCGCCCGACAGGGTTTAGGATCCGAGCAGTACTTC. Translated, it gives CASSARQGLGSEQYF. The complete variable domain, with remaining parts taken from reference TRBV9 and TRBJ2-7, reads DSGVTQTPKHLITATGQRVTLRCSPRSGDLSVYWYQQSLDQGLQFLIQYYNGEERAKGNILERFSAQQFPDLHSELNLSSLELGDSALYFCASSARQGLGSEQYFGPGTRLTVT.

J is TRBJ1-6 and V is TRBV19; D not certain. This CDR3 spans 14 amino acids. Germline loops: CDR1 LNHDA, CDR2 SQIVND (reference sequence). With 3 bases removed from V and 0 bases from J, the gap between germline ends came to 3 bases. CDR3 residues: CASSMSSYNSPLHF. CDR3 bases: TGTGCCAGTAGTATGAGCTCCTATAATTCACCCCTCCACTTT.

The V gene is TRBV21-1, the J gene TRBJ1-1; whether TRBD1, the table's D call, matches the DNA was not checked. TRBV21-1 has pseudogene status. The CDR3 runs 14 residues. Here the CDR3 DNA reads TGTGCCAGCTGGACAGGGGCCCCAGGCACTGAAGCTTTCTTT. This encodes CASWTGAPGTEAFF.

The CDR3 spells CASSQDRGPGEKLFF. DNA of the CDR3: TGTGCCAGCAGCCAAGATCGGGGTCCGGGTGAAAAACTGTTTTTT. J is TRBJ1-4 and V is TRBV4-2; no firm D call. CDR3 length equals 15 residues. Deletions cut 0 bases from V and 7 bases from J, with 12 bases between. Germline loops: CDR1 LGHNA, CDR2 YNFKEQ.

This chain links TRBV28 with TRBJ2-3, with TRBD2 identical over 7 bases. Per germline, CDR1 MDHEN and CDR2 SYDVKM. The ends lost 8 bases at V and 11 bases at J; junction bases unmatched: 22. This CDR3 has 16 amino acids. CDR3 loop: CASSPNWAADWGGQYF. In DNA, the CDR3 is TGTGCCAGCTCCCCAAACTGGGCAGCTGACTGGGGGGGGCAGTATTTT.